This T cell receptor (beta chain) was sequenced for a study of T-cell reconstitution after alpha-beta-depleted transplantation in children. This clonotype was detected many times. Germline-derived CDR1 and CDR2 are LGHNA and YNFKEQ. Trimming removed 4 bases from V and 0 bases from J, with 7 bases in between. This CDR3 region has 13 residues. The TCRbeta library incorporated unique molecular identifiers. One entry per CDR3 protein, called by TCRdb with MiXCR from the PCR reads. The sample lists about 420,000 distinct CDR3 sequences, under 13% seen once, with approximately 5% in the top ten. The sample in question was PBMCs from the stem cell graft donor, obtained from the stem cell graft. The clonotype comes from a human donor who donated a stem cell graft to a child with acute myeloid leukemia. The chain joins TRBV4-2 to TRBJ2-7; D ambiguous. The CDR3 region has the DNA TGTGCCAGCAGCCGGGAAAGCTCCTACGAGCAGTACTTC. It is translated as CASSRESSYEQYF.